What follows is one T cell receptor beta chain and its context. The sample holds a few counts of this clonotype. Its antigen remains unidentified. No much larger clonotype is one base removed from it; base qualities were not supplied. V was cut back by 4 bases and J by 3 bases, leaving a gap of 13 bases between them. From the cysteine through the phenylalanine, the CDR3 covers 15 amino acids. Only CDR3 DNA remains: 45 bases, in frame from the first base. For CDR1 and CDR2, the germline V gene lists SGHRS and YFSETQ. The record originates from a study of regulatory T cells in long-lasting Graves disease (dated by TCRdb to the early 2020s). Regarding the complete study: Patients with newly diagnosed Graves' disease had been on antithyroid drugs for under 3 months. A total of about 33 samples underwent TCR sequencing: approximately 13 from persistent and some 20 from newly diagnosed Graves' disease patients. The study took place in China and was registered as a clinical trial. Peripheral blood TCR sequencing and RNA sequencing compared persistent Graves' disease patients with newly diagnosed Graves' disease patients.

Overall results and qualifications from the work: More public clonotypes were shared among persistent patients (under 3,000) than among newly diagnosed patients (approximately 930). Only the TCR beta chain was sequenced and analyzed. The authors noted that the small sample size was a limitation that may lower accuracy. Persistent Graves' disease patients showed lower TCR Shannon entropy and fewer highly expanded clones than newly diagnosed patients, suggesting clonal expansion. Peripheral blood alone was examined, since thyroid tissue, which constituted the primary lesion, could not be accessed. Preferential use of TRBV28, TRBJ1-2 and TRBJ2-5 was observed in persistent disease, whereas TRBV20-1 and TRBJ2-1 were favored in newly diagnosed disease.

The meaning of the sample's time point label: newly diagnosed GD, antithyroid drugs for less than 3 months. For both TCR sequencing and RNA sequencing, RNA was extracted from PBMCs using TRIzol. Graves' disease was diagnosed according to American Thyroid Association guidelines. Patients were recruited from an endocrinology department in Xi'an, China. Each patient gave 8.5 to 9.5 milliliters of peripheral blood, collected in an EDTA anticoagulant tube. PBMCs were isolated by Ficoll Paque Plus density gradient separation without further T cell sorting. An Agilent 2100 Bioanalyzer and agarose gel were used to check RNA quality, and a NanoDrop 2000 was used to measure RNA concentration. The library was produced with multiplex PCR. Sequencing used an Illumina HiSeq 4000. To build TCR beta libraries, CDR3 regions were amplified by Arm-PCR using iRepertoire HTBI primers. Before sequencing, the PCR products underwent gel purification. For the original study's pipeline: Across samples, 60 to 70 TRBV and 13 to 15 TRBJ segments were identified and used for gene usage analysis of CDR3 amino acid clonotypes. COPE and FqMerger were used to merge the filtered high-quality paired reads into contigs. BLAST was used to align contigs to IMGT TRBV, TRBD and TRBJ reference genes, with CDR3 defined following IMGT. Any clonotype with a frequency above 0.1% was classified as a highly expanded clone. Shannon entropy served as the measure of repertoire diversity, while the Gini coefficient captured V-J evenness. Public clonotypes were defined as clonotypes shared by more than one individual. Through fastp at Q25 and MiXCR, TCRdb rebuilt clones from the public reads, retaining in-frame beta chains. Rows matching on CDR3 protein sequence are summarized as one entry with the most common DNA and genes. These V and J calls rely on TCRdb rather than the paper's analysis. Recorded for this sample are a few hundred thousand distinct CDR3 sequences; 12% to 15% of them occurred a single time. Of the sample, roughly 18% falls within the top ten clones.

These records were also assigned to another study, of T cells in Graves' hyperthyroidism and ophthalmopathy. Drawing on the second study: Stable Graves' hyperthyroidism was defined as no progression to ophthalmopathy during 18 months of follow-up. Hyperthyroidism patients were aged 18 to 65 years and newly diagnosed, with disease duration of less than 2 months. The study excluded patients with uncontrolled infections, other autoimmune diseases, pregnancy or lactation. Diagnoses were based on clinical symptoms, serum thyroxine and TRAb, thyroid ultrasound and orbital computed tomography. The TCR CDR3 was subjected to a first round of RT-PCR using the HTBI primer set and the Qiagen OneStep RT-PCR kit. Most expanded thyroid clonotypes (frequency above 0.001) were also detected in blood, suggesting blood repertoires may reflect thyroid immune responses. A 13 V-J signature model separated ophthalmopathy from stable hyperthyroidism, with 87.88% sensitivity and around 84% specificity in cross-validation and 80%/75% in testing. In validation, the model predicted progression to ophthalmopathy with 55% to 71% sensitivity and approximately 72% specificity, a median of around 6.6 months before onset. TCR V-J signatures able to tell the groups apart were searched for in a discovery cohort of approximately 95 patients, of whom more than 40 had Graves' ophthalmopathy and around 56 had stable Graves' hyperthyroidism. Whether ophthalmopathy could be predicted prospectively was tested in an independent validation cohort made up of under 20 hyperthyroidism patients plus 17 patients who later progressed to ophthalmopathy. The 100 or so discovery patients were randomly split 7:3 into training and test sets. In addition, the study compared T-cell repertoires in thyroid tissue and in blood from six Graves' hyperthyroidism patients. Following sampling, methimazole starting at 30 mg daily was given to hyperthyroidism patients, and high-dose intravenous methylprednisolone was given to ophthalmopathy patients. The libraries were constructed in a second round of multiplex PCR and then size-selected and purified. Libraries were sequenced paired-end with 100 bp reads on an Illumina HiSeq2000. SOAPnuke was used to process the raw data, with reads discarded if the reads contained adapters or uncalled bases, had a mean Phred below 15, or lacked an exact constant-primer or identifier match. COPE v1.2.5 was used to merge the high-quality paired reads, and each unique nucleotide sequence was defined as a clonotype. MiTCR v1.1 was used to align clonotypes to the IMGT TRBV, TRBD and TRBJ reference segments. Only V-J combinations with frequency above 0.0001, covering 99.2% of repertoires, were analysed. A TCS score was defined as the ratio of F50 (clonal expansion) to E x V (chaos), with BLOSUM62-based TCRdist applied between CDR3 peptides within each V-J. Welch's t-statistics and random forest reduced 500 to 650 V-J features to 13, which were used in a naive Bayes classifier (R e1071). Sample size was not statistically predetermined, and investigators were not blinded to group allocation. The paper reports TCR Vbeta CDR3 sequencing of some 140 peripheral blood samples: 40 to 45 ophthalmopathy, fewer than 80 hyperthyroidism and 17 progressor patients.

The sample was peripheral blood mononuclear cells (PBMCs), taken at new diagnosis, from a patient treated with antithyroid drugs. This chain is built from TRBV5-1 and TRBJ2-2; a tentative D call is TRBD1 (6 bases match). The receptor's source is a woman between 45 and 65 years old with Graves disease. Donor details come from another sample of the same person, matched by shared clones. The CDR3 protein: CASSHEQGYTGELFF. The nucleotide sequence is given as TGCGCCAGCAGCCACGAACAGGGATACACCGGGGAGCTGTTTTTT.